The clone carrying this TCR beta chain has ten or more counts. The antigen remains undetermined. The source of the sample is a study of T-cell reconstitution after alpha-beta-depleted transplantation in children. This sample's TCRbeta library carried unique molecular identifier barcodes. TCRdb recomputed calls from the PCR reads with MiXCR, one row per CDR3 protein. The repertoire holds approximately 270,000 distinct CDR3 sequences, with 20% to 30% as singletons. The CDR3 covers 15 residues. Germline CDR1 reads SGHAT; CDR2 reads FQNNGV. V trimming: 2 bases; J trimming: 5 bases; junction bases outside the gene matches: 6. General observations from the study: The main origin of T-cell counts and diversity one year after transplant was newly produced T cells.

The specimen was PBMCs, mostly from graft donor cells, collected 360 days after TCRalphabeta/CD19-depleted stem cell transplant. The J gene is TRBJ2-5, the V gene TRBV11-2, with 9 bases matching TRBD2. This clonotype originated in a female patient aged 2-10 years who had a stem cell transplant for congenital amegakaryocytic thrombocytopenia, so the T cells may come from the graft donor. CDR3 DNA: TGTGCCAGCAGCTTAAATAGCGGGGGCTGGGAGACCCAGTACTTC. It is translated as CASSLNSGGWETQYF.